These 2 T cell receptor beta chains came from one sample sequenced in a study of T-cell reconstitution after alpha-beta-depleted transplantation in children (dated by TCRdb to between 2015 and 2016). The library was prepared using PCR. The sequencer listed for this sample is Illumina HiSeq 2500. TCR libraries were prepared with molecular barcoding, using unique molecular identifiers to normalize TCRbeta repertoire quantification. The raw public reads went through TCRdb reprocessing: fastp at Q25, MiXCR clone calling, in-frame beta chains kept. When rows share a CDR3 protein, they turn into one entry using the most common DNA and genes. The sample contains a few hundred thousand distinct CDR3 sequences, 27% of them found a single time. Around a third of the sample belongs to the ten largest clones. In the paper's terms, the treatment or condition label means: allogeneic hematopoietic cell transplantation with graft depleted of TCRalphabeta T cells and CD19 B cells.

The input for sequencing was PBMCs, taken before TCRalphabeta/CD19-depleted stem cell transplant. These receptors were obtained from a boy under two years old with Wiskott-Aldrich syndrome, due to receive a stem cell transplant.

CDR3 sequence (DNA): TGTGCCAGCAGCCCGGCTCAGGGTTTTCAGCCCCAGCATTTT. As protein: CASSPAQGFQPQHF. The V gene is TRBV3-1, the J gene TRBJ1-5, with D tentatively TRBD1 (5 bases). Trimming shortened V by 4 bases and J by 6 bases, and 13 bases separated the two germline ends. CDR3 length: 14 residues. Germline V gene sequence: CDR1 LGHDT, CDR2 YNNKEL (reference sequence).

The rearrangement uses TRBV7-9 and TRBJ2-1; 7 positions match TRBD1. V shed 4 bases and J 7 bases; nucleotides not matched to a gene: 7. CDR3 length equals 14 residues. Germline CDR1 and CDR2: SEHNR and FQNEAQ (reference sequence). This CDR3 reads CASSSRDSLNEQFF. The CDR3 nucleotides read TGTGCCAGCAGCTCCCGGGACAGTCTAAATGAGCAGTTCTTC.